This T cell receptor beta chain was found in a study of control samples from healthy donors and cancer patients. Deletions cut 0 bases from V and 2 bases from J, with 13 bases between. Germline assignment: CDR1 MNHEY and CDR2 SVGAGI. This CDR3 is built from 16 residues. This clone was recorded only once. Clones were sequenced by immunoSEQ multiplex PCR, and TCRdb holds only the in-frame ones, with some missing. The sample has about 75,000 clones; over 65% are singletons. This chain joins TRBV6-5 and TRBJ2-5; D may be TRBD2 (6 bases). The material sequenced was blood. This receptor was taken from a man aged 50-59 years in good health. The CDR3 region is CASSYSTGSRQETQYF. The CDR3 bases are TGTGCCAGCAGTTACTCGACCGGGAGCCGGCAAGAGACCCAGTACTTC.